The rows below give T cell receptor beta chains drawn from one sample of a study of shared clonotypes between healthy human individuals. Clones were read by immunoSEQ multiplex PCR, and TCRdb kept only the in-frame ones, dropping some. The sample contains approximately 2,000,000 clones, roughly 93% of which appear only once. The sample was naive CD8+ T cells from PBMCs. These receptors originate from a man aged 18 to 29 in good health. Some clones in this sample may be carry-over from other donors' samples. CDR3s include the opening cysteine and the closing phenylalanine or tryptophan. D genes are given only for firm matches. Clone size is stated in some rows and not others, as once, few, many or a class when expanded.

j_gene	abundance	v_gene	d_gene	CDR3nt	CDR3aa
TRBJ1-1	.	TRBV19	.	TGTGCCAGTAGTATTTCGGAGACAGGAAGGACTGAAGCTTTCTTT	CASSISETGRTEAFF
TRBJ2-5	once	TRBV11-2	TRBD1	TGTGCCAGCAGCGACCGGACAGGGTCATGGGAGACCCAGTACTTC	CASSDRTGSWETQYF
TRBJ2-2	few	TRBV19	.	TGTGCCAGTATGAGTGGGGCCGGGGAGCTGTTTTTT	CASMSGAGELFF
TRBJ1-5	few	TRBV10-2	.	TGCGCCAGCAGTCCAGAACCCCAGCATTTT	CASSPEPQHF
TRBJ1-1	.	TRBV19	.	TGTGCCAGTAACAGGGACAACACTGAAGCTTTCTTT	CASNRDNTEAFF
TRBJ2-7	.	TRBV6-6	TRBD1	TGTGCCAGCAGTTCGGGACAGGGCTCCGAGCAGTACTTC	CASSSGQGSEQYF
TRBJ2-2	.	TRBV5-5	.	TGTGCCAGCAGCTTGGAGAGCAGACACACCGGGGAGCTGTTTTTT	CASSLESRHTGELFF
TRBJ2-2	.	TRBV27	TRBD2	TGTGCCAGCAGTTTGGGGACTAGGGTCCGGGAGCTGTTTTTT	CASSLGTRVRELFF
TRBJ1-2	.	TRBV6-5	TRBD1	TGTGCCAGCAGTCACCGGGACAGCGGACCCTATGGCTACACCTTC	CASSHRDSGPYGYTF
TRBJ1-2	.	TRBV28	.	TGTGCCAGCAGTCCCCTCGTGCGGGGCCGCAATAACTATGGCTACACCTTC	CASSPLVRGRNNYGYTF
TRBJ2-1	.	TRBV7-8	TRBD2	TGTGCCAGCAGCCCCAGACTAGCGGGAGTACTTTACAATGAGCAGTTCTTC	CASSPRLAGVLYNEQFF
TRBJ1-2	.	TRBV19	.	TGTGCCAGTAGGCCCGGTGAGGGCTATGGCTACACCTTC	CASRPGEGYGYTF
TRBJ2-7	.	TRBV5-1	TRBD1	TGCGCCAGCAGCTTGGATCCCTCGGGACAGGGGTATGCGCAGTACTTC	CASSLDPSGQGYAQYF
TRBJ2-1	.	TRBV9	.	TGTGCCAGCAGCGTAGGGAGGGGAGCCTCCTACAATGAGCAGTTCTTC	CASSVGRGASYNEQFF
TRBJ2-7	.	TRBV28	TRBD2	TGTGCCAGCAGTCCCCGACTAGCGGAGGCCAGCGAGCGTACCCCCTACGAGCAGTACTTC	CASSPRLAEASERTPYEQYF
TRBJ2-2	.	TRBV9	.	TGTGCCAGCGAGGCGTTCGCGAACACCGGGGAGCTGTTTTTT	CASEAFANTGELFF
TRBJ2-1	.	TRBV7-9	TRBD1	TGTGCCAGCAGCCCCAGGGACAGGAGCTCCTACAATGAGCAGTTCTTC	CASSPRDRSSYNEQFF
TRBJ1-2	.	TRBV19	.	TGTGCCAGTAGTAGGCTTGACTATGGCTACACCTTC	CASSRLDYGYTF
TRBJ2-7	.	TRBV4-3	.	TGCGCCAGCAGCCAGTCGACGAGATTCTACGAGCAGTACTTC	CASSQSTRFYEQYF
TRBJ2-7	few	TRBV9	.	TGTGCCAGCAGCTCCTCCGGCCGTACGCCGGTCTACGAGCAGTACTTC	CASSSSGRTPVYEQYF
TRBJ2-2	.	TRBV7-9	.	TGTGCCAGCAGCTTAGGGGGGAGAAAGAACACCGGGGAGCTGTTTTTT	CASSLGGRKNTGELFF
TRBJ2-7	once	TRBV6-1	TRBD2	TGTGCCACCCGGACTAGCGGGAGCTACGAGCAGTACTTC	CATRTSGSYEQYF
TRBJ2-7	.	TRBV4-1	TRBD1	TGCGCCAGCAGCCGGTCATCCCGCCCCGGGACAGGGGTGCACGAGCAGTACTTC	CASSRSSRPGTGVHEQYF
TRBJ1-5	.	TRBV2	.	TGTGCCAGCAGTGAAGTCTGGGGAAATCAGCCCCAGCATTTT	CASSEVWGNQPQHF
TRBJ1-3	.	TRBV6-1	.	TGTGCCATCGTGGGACGGCCTAGTCTGGACACCATATATTTT	CAIVGRPSLDTIYF
TRBJ2-7	.	TRBV7-6	TRBD1	TGTGCCAGCAGCTTAGACGCCGGGACAGGGCAGGAGCAGTACTTC	CASSLDAGTGQEQYF
TRBJ1-4	.	TRBV27	.	TGTGCCAGCAGTTCCCTCCTACAGGTGACTGAAAAACTGTTTTTT	CASSSLLQVTEKLFF
TRBJ2-2	.	TRBV12-5	TRBD2	TGTGCTAGTGGTTTCCTAGCGGATCCCCTAAGCACCGGGGAGCTGTTTTTT	CASGFLADPLSTGELFF
TRBJ2-7	once	TRBV27	.	TGTGCCAGCAGTCTCGCAAGGAGCTCCTACGAGCAGTACTTC	CASSLARSSYEQYF
TRBJ2-7	.	TRBV29-1	TRBD1	TGCAGCGCCGCAGGGGGTGGCGGACCCGAGCAGTACTTC	CSAAGGGGPEQYF
TRBJ2-5	.	TRBV7-2	TRBD2	TGTGCCAGCAGCTTAGCGGCTAGCGGAACTACAAAAGAGACCCAGTACTTC	CASSLAASGTTKETQYF